This T cell receptor (beta chain) was retrieved from a study of blood T cell repertoires in COVID-19. Study details: COVID-19 samples from acute and convalescent phases originated in the United States, Italy and Spain. The analysed material was cDNA or gDNA that came from T cells, B-cell-depleted T cells, or PBMCs.

Looked up from germline, CDR1 is SGHVS and CDR2 is FNYEAQ. The CDR3 consists of 15 residues. Trimming removed 6 bases from V and 0 bases from J, with 12 bases in between. Authors' methods: Reference gene primer amplification gave estimated nucleated cell counts. The table came from immunoSEQ multiplex PCR; TCRdb's copy has only in-frame clones and leaves some out. The V and J calls and clone size were taken over from that table, and D and trimming were inferred from the DNA. The data show roughly 35,000 clones, around 80% seen once. Sequencing was carried out using peripheral blood. The chain couples TRBV7-6 to TRBJ2-1; D is uncertain. The source of this sequence is a man at least 80 years old with acute or convalescent COVID-19. The CDR3 spells CASSKTRSSYNEQFF. CDR3 DNA: TGTGCCAGCAGTAAGACTCGAAGCTCCTACAATGAGCAGTTCTTC.